This T cell receptor beta chain derives from a study of Graves' ophthalmopathy and Graves' hyperthyroidism. Turning to the study itself: Prior to any treatment, peripheral blood was collected at the time of initial diagnosis. Study-wide findings and caveats: With a specificity of around 77% and a sensitivity of around 71%, the model predicted ophthalmopathy progression.

This CDR3 spans 16 amino acids. Trimming at V came to 5 bases and at J to 2 bases, leaving 10 bases not matched to a gene. Germline CDR1 SEHNR, CDR2 FQNEAQ (reference sequence). Comments on this clonotype: Its cognate antigen is unknown.

The TCR beta CDR3 regions underwent amplification from RNA transcripts. HTBI primers were employed in first-round RT-PCR, then a second-round multiplex PCR followed. Using its own MiXCR run on the multiplex PCR reads, TCRdb lists one record per CDR3 protein. The sample has roughly 700,000 distinct CDR3 sequences, 40% seen once; the top ten hold about 40%. Ophthalmopathy was moderately-to-severely active, CAS at least 3, NOSPECS at least 4, lasting under 3 months. The starting material, approximately 10 ml of fresh peripheral blood, provided the PBMCs. Sequencing was carried out using peripheral blood. The source of this sequence is an adult man with Graves' ophthalmopathy. This sequence joins TRBV7-9 and TRBJ2-7, with 9 bases that match TRBD1. CDR3 residues: CASSPVGQGNTYEQYF. In DNA, the CDR3 is TGTGCCAGCAGCCCTGTAGGACAGGGGAATACCTACGAGCAGTACTTC. Together with reference TRBV7-9 and TRBJ2-7, the CDR3 gives the full variable domain: DTGVSQNPRHKITKRGQNVTFRCDPISEHNRLYWYRQTLGQGPEFLTYFQNEAQLEKSRLLSDRFSAERPKGSFSTLEIQRTEQGDSAMYLCASSPVGQGNTYEQYFGPGTRLTVT.